These 28 T cell receptor beta chains were all obtained from the same sample, sequenced in a study of chemoradiotherapy in HPV16-positive cancers. Using immunoSEQ multiplex PCR, the repertoire was profiled, and TCRdb retains in-frame clones only, with some absent. The data hold fewer than 18,000 clones, with around 80% observed a single time. The specimen was obtained from a patient who underwent chemoradiotherapy. The receptors originated from a human donor with HPV-associated anogenital cancer.

This sequence joins TRBV5-1 and TRBJ2-7, with 9 positions matching TRBD1. Germline V gene lookup returns CDR1 SGHRS and CDR2 YFSETQ. V dropped 3 bases and J dropped 3; count of bases not matched to a gene: 7. CDR3 length: 15 amino acids. For the CDR3, the DNA is TGCGCCAGCAGCTGGGGACAGGGTTCGTTCTACGAGCAGTACTTC. Protein: CASSWGQGSFYEQYF.

The chain joins TRBV30 to TRBJ1-5; no clear D gene. The germline V gene has CDR1 GTSNPN and CDR2 SVGIG (reference sequence). The CDR3 runs to 14 residues. V shed 0 bases and J shed 6 bases, with 12 bases lying between them. This CDR3 is CAWSVRGGFQPQHF. In nucleotides, the CDR3 is TGTGCCTGGAGTGTACGAGGCGGATTTCAGCCCCAGCATTTT.

The rearrangement uses TRBV10-3 and TRBJ2-1; 15 nucleotides match TRBD2. CDR1 and CDR2 (germline): ENHRY, SYGVKD. The CDR3 loop spans 15 amino acids. Unmatched junction bases numbered 3, after V lost 4 bases and J lost 8 bases. The CDR3, as DNA: TGTGCCATCAGTGCCGGGACTAGCGGGGGGTATGAGCAGTTCTTC. This gives the protein CAISAGTSGGYEQFF.

The gene calls are TRBV4-1 and TRBJ2-3; tentatively, D is TRBD2 (6 bases). This CDR3 has 16 residues. Germline lookup yields CDR1 MGHRA and CDR2 YSYEKL. V dropped 10 bases and J dropped 2 bases, with 22 bases sitting between them. The CDR3 protein is CATKQLDYSLTDTQYF. In DNA form, the CDR3 reads TGCGCCACAAAACAATTGGACTATTCACTCACAGATACGCAGTATTTT.

This clone was counted between two and nine times. The genes are TRBV7-6 and TRBJ1-6; D is unclear. Germline CDR1 SGHVS, CDR2 FNYEAQ. Trimming left V 0 bases short and J 8 bases short, with 8 bases between. The CDR3 extends over 14 amino acids. CDR3 residues: CASSLALSDSPLHF. The CDR3 bases are TGTGCCAGCAGCTTAGCTTTGTCAGATTCACCCCTCCACTTT.

The rearrangement links TRBV5-1 to TRBJ2-3, with TRBD2 as a possible D gene (6 bases). Trimming took 3 bases from V and 2 from J, leaving 16 bases between them. Germline CDR1 and CDR2: SGHRS and YFSETQ. This CDR3 contains 16 residues. The CDR3 region is CASSSTTRGATDTQYF. CDR3 nucleotides: TGCGCCAGCAGCTCAACGACTAGAGGGGCCACAGATACGCAGTATTTT.

CDR3 DNA sequence: TGTGCCAGCAGCCGGGGCGGACAGGGTGGCGCCTACGAGCAGTACTTC. Its translation is CASSRGGQGGAYEQYF. The chain carries TRBV28 and TRBJ2-7, with 8 nucleotides matching TRBD1. Germline loops: CDR1 MDHEN, CDR2 SYDVKM. This CDR3 is built from 16 residues. The V segment lost 6 bases and the J segment 2 bases; nucleotides outside the gene matches: 12.

V and J are TRBV20-1 and TRBJ1-1; possibly TRBD1 for D (5 bases). In germline, CDR1 is DFQATT, CDR2 SNEGSKA (reference sequence). Trimming stripped 2 bases from V and 10 bases from J, with 11 bases between. The CDR3 totals 11 residues. CDR3 in DNA: TGCAGTGCTAGAAATATAAGGGGAGCTTTCTTT. It codes for CSARNIRGAFF.

This clone was seen a handful of times. This chain uses TRBV5-1 with TRBJ2-7; D is perhaps TRBD1 (5 bases). The CDR3 has 14 amino acids. The V end was cut by 1 base, the J end by 6 bases, with 14 bases between. In germline, CDR1 is SGHRS, CDR2 YFSETQ. The CDR3 nucleotides read TGCGCCAGCAGCTTGAGTGGGGCAAGGAGCGAGCAGTACTTC. This sequence encodes CASSLSGARSEQYF.

J is TRBJ2-6 and V is TRBV4-1; no firm D call. The CDR3 is made up of 14 amino acids. The germline gives CDR1 MGHRA, CDR2 YSYEKL. The V end lost 4 bases, the J end lost 4 bases, and 8 bases lay between the germline ends. DNA of the CDR3: TGCGCCAGCAGCCCCGGTCGGGGGGCCAACGTCCTGACTTTC. Translation: CASSPGRGANVLTF.

The V call is TRBV28, the J call TRBJ2-7; D is possibly TRBD1 or TRBD2 (5 bases each). The germline V gene has CDR1 MDHEN and CDR2 SYDVKM. The CDR3 consists of 15 residues. V lost 2 bases and J lost 7, with 18 bases in between. The CDR3 coding sequence is TGTGCCAGCAGTTTACGGGACGGAAGAATGAGGGAGCAGTACTTC. Protein: CASSLRDGRMREQYF.

The V gene is TRBV7-9, the J gene TRBJ2-5; possible D gene TRBD2, 6 bases. CDR1 and CDR2 (germline): SEHNR, FQNEAQ (reference sequence). The CDR3 runs to 15 residues. The V end lost 5 bases, the J end lost 4 bases, and 17 bases lay between the germline ends. CDR3 bases: TGTGCCAGCAGCCCACGGGACTCGGGCCTAGAGACCCAGTACTTC. This sequence encodes CASSPRDSGLETQYF.

This clone has only a few counts. This chain uses TRBV27 with TRBJ2-7; TRBD2 might be the D (7 bases). This CDR3 is 15 amino acids long. V was trimmed by 1 base and J by 2 bases, leaving 12 bases between them. Germline-derived CDR1 and CDR2 are MNHEY and SMNVEV (reference sequence). The CDR3 DNA sequence: TGTGCCAGCAGTTTATTGGGGGGGGCTACCTACGAGCAGTACTTC. Its translation: CASSLLGGATYEQYF.

This chain links TRBV30 with TRBJ1-5; 8 bases agree with TRBD1. The germline gives CDR1 GTSNPN, CDR2 SVGIG (reference sequence). The trim removed 3 bases at V and 11 bases at J, leaving 6 bases unmatched. This CDR3 is built from 12 residues. The CDR3 bases are TGTGCCTGGAGCGCATCACAGGGGGCCCAGCATTTT. Encoded protein: CAWSASQGAQHF. Full variable domain (missing parts from reference TRBV30 and TRBJ1-5): SQTIHQWPATLVQPVGSPLSLECTVEGTSNPNLYWYRQAAGRGLQLLFYSVGIGQISSEVPQNLSASRPQDRQFILSSKKLLLSDSGFYLCAWSASQGAQHFGDGTRLSIL.

This chain connects TRBV7-2 to TRBJ1-1; D call uncertain. V was pared by 1 base and J by 1 base, with 4 bases between. Germline V gene data show CDR1 as SGHTA and CDR2 as FQGNSA. The CDR3 spans 13 residues. The CDR3 loop reads CASSLGKNTEAFF. DNA of the CDR3: TGTGCCAGCAGCTTAGGAAAGAACACTGAAGCTTTCTTT. The full variable domain, in which reference TRBV7-2 and TRBJ1-1 provide the parts outside the CDR3, is GAGVSQSPSNKVTEKGKDVELRCDPISGHTALYWYRQSLGQGLEFLIYFQGNSAPDKSGLPSDRFSAERTGGSVSTLTIQRTQQEDSAVYLCASSLGKNTEAFFGQGTRLTVV.

CDR3 sequence: CAAGHQAYDEQFF. DNA of the CDR3: TGTGCCGCCGGGCACCAGGCGTACGATGAGCAGTTCTTC. This chain connects TRBV6-1 to TRBJ2-1; no firm D call. Germline assignment: CDR1 MNHNS and CDR2 SASEGT. The CDR3 has 13 residues. The V end lost 11 bases, the J end lost 8 bases, and 19 bases lay between the germline ends.

This chain links TRBV9 with TRBJ2-7; TRBD2 matches 10 bases. Germline V lookup: CDR1 SGDLS, CDR2 YYNGEE. The J segment lost 4 bases and the V segment lost 4 bases, leaving 5 bases of the junction unmatched. The CDR3 covers 14 residues. The CDR3 loop reads CASSTSGDGYEQYF. The CDR3 bases are TGTGCCAGCAGCACTAGCGGGGACGGGTACGAGCAGTACTTC.

The V call is TRBV6-5, the J call TRBJ1-1, with D uncertain. CDR1 MNHEY and CDR2 SVGAGI come from the germline V gene. The CDR3 is 16 amino acids. Trimming pared 3 bases from V and 1 base from J, leaving 15 bases between. CDR3 protein: CASSYGRATANTEAFF. In nucleotides, the CDR3 is TGTGCCAGCAGTTATGGGCGCGCGACCGCGAACACTGAAGCTTTCTTT.

V is TRBV4-2 and J is TRBJ2-7; D unclear. The germline V gene encodes CDR1 LGHNA and CDR2 YNFKEQ. This CDR3 has 17 residues. V lost 0 bases to trimming and J lost 1 base, with 16 bases between them. DNA of the CDR3: TGTGCCAGCAGCCAAGAAATCTTTTTGGGCTATTCCTACGAGCAGTACTTC. Translation gives CASSQEIFLGYSYEQYF.

The chain links TRBV4-3 to TRBJ2-7; D possibly matches TRBD1 or TRBD2 (5 bases each). CDR3 size: 16 residues. Germline values: CDR1 LGHNA, CDR2 YSLEER. V was pared by 0 bases and J by 1 base, with 13 bases between. This chain's CDR3 is CASSQERGEISYEQYF. CDR3 coding DNA: TGCGCCAGCAGCCAAGAGAGGGGTGAGATTTCCTACGAGCAGTACTTC.

V gene TRBV7-8 combines with J gene TRBJ2-6; 9 bases are a match to TRBD1. CDR1 and CDR2 from the germline V gene are SGHVS and FQNEAQ. The CDR3 length is 18 residues. Trimming cost V 2 bases and J 0 bases; bases outside gene matches: 5. CDR3: CASSLRDRALSGANVLTF. In DNA form, the CDR3 reads TGTGCCAGCAGCTTACGGGACAGGGCTCTCTCTGGGGCCAACGTCCTGACTTTC.

The V gene is TRBV7-9, the J gene TRBJ2-7, with TRBD1 as a possible D gene (6 bases). Trimming removed 4 bases at V and 3 bases at J, with 7 bases between. The CDR3 runs 12 residues. Germline V lookup: CDR1 SEHNR, CDR2 FQNEAQ (reference sequence). The CDR3 nucleotides read TGTGCCAGCAGCTCGACAGGCTACGAGCAGTACTTC. Its protein is CASSSTGYEQYF.

This rearrangement joins TRBV6-5 to TRBJ2-1; weak D call: TRBD1 (5 bases). The CDR3 is 13 residues long. Germline assignment: CDR1 MNHEY and CDR2 SVGAGI. V lost 6 bases and J lost 8, with 14 bases in between. This CDR3 is CASSYGQGDEQFF. CDR3 bases: TGTGCCAGCAGCTACGGGCAGGGCGATGAGCAGTTCTTC.

The chain couples TRBV28 to TRBJ1-3; D might be TRBD1 (5 bases). The V gene lost 3 bases and the J gene lost 1 base, with 13 bases spanning the gap. Germline CDR1 reads MDHEN; CDR2 reads SYDVKM. The CDR3 has 16 amino acids. The CDR3 nucleotides read TGTGCCAGCAGTTTTTCCCGACAGACGTCTGGAAACACCATATATTTT. Its protein is CASSFSRQTSGNTIYF.

The CDR3 sequence is CASSLRQGPMNTEAFF. CDR3 nucleotides: TGTGCCAGCAGCCTCCGACAGGGACCCATGAACACTGAAGCTTTCTTT. The rearrangement links TRBV7-2 to TRBJ1-1; TRBD1 aligns across 7 bases. CDR1 SGHTA and CDR2 FQGNSA come from the germline V gene. The ends lost 5 bases at V and 0 bases at J; junction bases unmatched: 9. CDR3 length: 16 residues.

This clone was recorded once. The chain links TRBV7-2 to TRBJ1-2; the match to TRBD1 covers 8 bases. The CDR3 extends over 13 amino acids. V was clipped by 5 bases and J by 3 bases; unmatched bases: 2. Germline CDR1 is SGHTA and CDR2 is FQGNSA. The CDR3 region has the DNA TGTGCCAGCAGCCAGGACAGGGACTATGGCTACACCTTC. Its translation is CASSQDRDYGYTF.

The chain has TRBV7-9 and TRBJ1-2; D call uncertain. The V gene lost 5 bases and the J gene lost 4 bases, with 8 bases spanning the gap. This CDR3 comprises 12 residues. In germline, CDR1 is SEHNR, CDR2 FQNEAQ (reference sequence). The CDR3 region has the DNA TGTGCCAGCAGCCCCCGCGGCTATGGCTACACCTTC. As protein: CASSPRGYGYTF.

This clone was recorded a few times. CDR3 sequence (DNA): TGTGCCAGCACCCGACAGGGGTCCGGGGAGCTGTTTTTT. Residues: CASTRQGSGELFF. The gene calls are TRBV2 and TRBJ2-2; 8 positions match TRBD1. The CDR3 extends over 13 amino acids. Trimming removed 7 bases from V and 6 bases from J; junction bases left unmatched: 4. Germline CDR1 SNHLY, CDR2 FYNNEI.